The 25 T cell receptor beta chains below all came from one sample that was sequenced in a study of CD8 T cells in ankylosing spondylitis. TCRdb re-derived calls from the 5' RACE reads in MiXCR, one entry per CDR3 protein. The sample includes under 300,000 distinct CDR3 sequences, 8.6% of them seen just once. The sample taken for sequencing was blood, either unsorted or a sorted T cell fraction (not recorded which). Source of these receptors: a male donor with ankylosing spondylitis or in good health (not recorded which).

The chain uses TRBV5-1 and TRBJ2-5; perhaps TRBD1 as D (6 bases). CDR1 and CDR2 (germline): SGHRS, YFSETQ. The length of the CDR3 is 18 residues. The germline V and J ends were trimmed by 4 bases and 4 bases, with 26 bases remaining between them. CDR3 amino acids: CASSTDSSDTFAGETQYF. The CDR3 region has the DNA TGCGCCAGCAGCACGGACAGTTCGGACACCTTCGCGGGAGAGACCCAGTACTTC. The full variable domain, with the rest looked up from reference TRBV5-1 and TRBJ2-5, is KAGVTQTPRYLIKTRGQQVTLSCSPISGHRSVSWYQQTPGQGLQFLFEYFSETQRNKGNFPGRFSGRQFSNSRSEMNVSTLELGDSALYLCASSTDSSDTFAGETQYFGPGTRLLVL.

This clonotype was seen many times. The chain combines TRBV10-1 with TRBJ2-7; the D gene is possibly TRBD2 (5 bases). From germline, CDR1 is WNHNN and CDR2 SYGVQD (reference sequence). V gave up 0 bases and J gave up 2 bases, with 8 bases separating them. CDR3 length: 14 residues. CDR3 coding DNA: TGCGCCAGCAGTGAGTCGGGAGTCGCCTACGAGCAGTACTTC. Translation gives CASSESGVAYEQYF.

This clonotype appeared many times. V usage is TRBV20-1 and J usage is TRBJ2-1; D unclear. V lost 1 base to trimming and J lost 0 bases, with 13 bases between them. The length of the CDR3 is 16 residues. Germline CDR1 and CDR2: DFQATT and SNEGSKA (reference sequence). Written as DNA, the CDR3 is TGCAGTGCTAGAGGACCGGCCTGGAGCTCCTACAATGAGCAGTTCTTC. It codes for CSARGPAWSSYNEQFF.

In its sample, this clonotype was seen many times. The rearrangement links TRBV29-1 to TRBJ2-1; D perhaps matches TRBD1 (5 bases). The CDR3 is 15 amino acids. CDR1 is SQVTM and CDR2 is ANQGSEA in the germline V gene. Trimming cost V 4 bases and J 1 base, with 14 bases left between them. CDR3 in amino acids: CSVGGKGNSYNEQFF. In DNA form, the CDR3 reads TGCAGCGTTGGGGGTAAGGGGAATTCCTACAATGAGCAGTTCTTC.

The rearrangement joins TRBV4-3 to TRBJ2-7, with 10 bases fitting TRBD1. This CDR3 comprises 16 residues. The trim removed 4 bases at V and 7 bases at J, leaving 13 bases unmatched. CDR1 LGHNA and CDR2 YSLEER come from the germline V gene. The CDR3 coding sequence is TGCGCCAGCAGCCCAGATACAAGACAGGGGGCGCGAGAGCAGTACTTC. Translated, it gives CASSPDTRQGAREQYF.

This clonotype was seen ten or more times. The V and J genes are TRBV18 and TRBJ2-6; D ambiguous. V dropped 3 bases and J dropped 4 bases, with 10 bases sitting between them. From germline, CDR1 is KGHSH and CDR2 LQKENI. The CDR3 is made up of 15 amino acids. The CDR3 DNA reads TGTGCCAGCTCACCTGGCGTGGGGGGGGCCAACGTCCTGACTTTC. It codes for CASSPGVGGANVLTF. The full variable domain, with the rest looked up from reference TRBV18 and TRBJ2-6, is NAGVMQNPRHLVRRRGQEARLRCSPMKGHSHVYWYRQLPEEGLKFMVYLQKENIIDESGMPKERFSAEFPKEGPSILRIQQVVRGDSAAYFCASSPGVGGANVLTFGAGSRLTVL.

The table lists this clonotype with many counts. This chain links TRBV20-1 with TRBJ1-5, with no clear D. The CDR3 runs to 14 residues. Germline V CDR1 and CDR2: DFQATT, SNEGSKA (reference sequence). The V end lost 1 base, the J end lost 0 bases, and 7 bases lay between the germline ends. The CDR3 sequence: CSARGQLSNQPQHF. The CDR3 coding sequence is TGCAGTGCTAGAGGGCAGCTTAGCAATCAGCCCCAGCATTTT.

This clonotype has a count of ten or more. The CDR3 coding sequence is TGTGCCAGCAGTTTCCTACTAGCGGGGGGTGAAGAGCAGTACTTC. Encoded protein: CASSFLLAGGEEQYF. This chain joins TRBV27 and TRBJ2-7, with 12 nucleotides matching TRBD2. This CDR3 region has 15 residues. Germline V gene data show CDR1 as MNHEY and CDR2 as SMNVEV (reference sequence). V was pared by 3 bases and J by 7 bases, with 7 bases of the junction left unmatched.

This clonotype was picked up many times. The gene calls are TRBV7-9 and TRBJ2-7; D is possibly TRBD1 (5 bases). The germline V gene has CDR1 SEHNR and CDR2 FQNEAQ (reference sequence). This CDR3 has 14 residues. Trimming pared 1 base from V and 1 base from J, leaving 8 bases between. CDR3 in amino acids: CASSLGAGSYEQYF. The DNA for the CDR3 is TGTGCCAGCAGCTTAGGAGCAGGGTCCTACGAGCAGTACTTC.

This clonotype was counted many times. The chain is built from TRBV9 and TRBJ2-1; 7 nucleotides line up with TRBD1. Germline loops: CDR1 SGDLS, CDR2 YYNGEE. This CDR3 comprises 15 residues. V lost 6 bases and J lost 6; bases outside the gene matches: 12. The CDR3: CASTRQGGGFNEQFF. As DNA, the CDR3 is TGTGCCAGCACGCGCCAAGGGGGCGGTTTCAATGAGCAGTTCTTC.

The chain recombines TRBV7-2 with TRBJ1-4; D remains ambiguous. The CDR3 contains 13 residues. V lost 3 bases and J 8 bases, leaving 10 bases between the germline ends. Germline values: CDR1 SGHTA, CDR2 FQGNSA. The CDR3 coding sequence is TGTGCCAGCAGCTTCCAGGCGGGAGAAAAACTGTTTTTT. Translated: CASSFQAGEKLFF.

This clonotype was seen many times. The gene calls are TRBV15 and TRBJ2-7, with 9 bases aligning to TRBD1. CDR3 length: 16 residues. Germline V lookup: CDR1 LNHNV, CDR2 YYDKDF (reference sequence). V lost 0 bases, J lost 3 bases, and 6 bases stayed unmatched. The CDR3 DNA reads as TGTGCCACCAGCAGAGATCTGGGACAGGGCTTCTACGAGCAGTACTTC. Encoded protein: CATSRDLGQGFYEQYF.

This clonotype was seen many times. This chain joins TRBV20-1 and TRBJ2-1; 8 bases are shared with TRBD2. The junction had 3 bases not matched to a gene; V was cut back by 1 base and J by 4 bases. Per germline, CDR1 DFQATT and CDR2 SNEGSKA (reference sequence). The CDR3 spans 14 residues. This CDR3 reads CSARAASGYNEQFF. Here the CDR3 DNA reads TGCAGTGCTAGAGCTGCTAGCGGGTACAATGAGCAGTTCTTC.

This chain links TRBV18 with TRBJ2-2; tentatively, D is TRBD2 (5 bases). The CDR3 consists of 13 residues. CDR1 is KGHSH, CDR2 LQKENI, per germline. Trimming left V 3 bases short and J 6 bases short, with 8 bases between. CDR3 loop: CASSPSEAGELFF. The CDR3 DNA follows: TGTGCCAGCTCACCTTCGGAGGCCGGGGAGCTGTTTTTT.

This clonotype has ten or more counts. The V call is TRBV20-1, the J call TRBJ2-3; 11 bases are shared with TRBD2. There are 16 residues in the CDR3. Germline CDR1 reads DFQATT; CDR2 reads SNEGSKA (reference sequence). V trimming: 2 bases; J trimming: 2 bases; junction bases outside the gene matches: 6. The CDR3 is CSARPTSGGYTDTQYF. Written as DNA, the CDR3 is TGCAGTGCTAGACCAACTAGCGGGGGTTACACAGATACGCAGTATTTT.

This clonotype was observed at least ten times. The chain uses TRBV6-1 and TRBJ1-3; maybe TRBD1 (5 bases). Trimming removed 5 bases from V and 7 bases from J, with 15 bases in between. This CDR3 region has 14 residues. Per the germline V gene, CDR1 is MNHNS and CDR2 is SASEGT. This CDR3 is CASSKDTPGNTIYF. The CDR3 region has the DNA TGTGCCAGCAGTAAGGACACTCCAGGGAACACCATATATTTT.

This clonotype was seen at least ten times. This rearrangement joins TRBV6-1 to TRBJ2-2; a possible D gene is TRBD1 (6 bases). V was cut by 10 bases and J by 1 base, with 13 bases left in between. There are 14 residues in the CDR3. Germline values: CDR1 MNHNS, CDR2 SASEGT. Here the CDR3 reads CATYSTGNTGELFF. DNA of the CDR3: TGTGCCACCTACTCGACAGGGAACACCGGGGAGCTGTTTTTT.

This clonotype was detected ten times or more. This chain links TRBV5-6 with TRBJ2-2; D uncertain. CDR1 is SGHDT and CDR2 is YYEEEE in the germline V gene. CDR3 length: 15 amino acids. Trimming removed 0 bases from V and 2 bases from J, with 8 bases in between. CDR3 DNA: TGTGCCAGCAGCTTGGAACAGCTAAACACCGGGGAGCTGTTTTTT. The encoded protein is CASSLEQLNTGELFF.

This clonotype was detected only a few times. The gene calls are TRBV4-3 and TRBJ2-6; tentative D call: TRBD1 (6 bases). Germline lookup yields CDR1 LGHNA and CDR2 YSLEER. The CDR3 loop spans 17 amino acids. V lost 1 base to trimming and J lost 0 bases, with 10 bases between them. In DNA, the CDR3 is TGCGCCAGCAGCCAAGCCTTACAGGGCTCTGGGGCCAACGTCCTGACTTTC. Its translation: CASSQALQGSGANVLTF.

This clonotype was recorded many times. This chain links TRBV5-1 with TRBJ2-1, with D uncertain. This CDR3 region has 15 residues. Looked up from germline, CDR1 is SGHRS and CDR2 is YFSETQ. Trimming stripped 4 bases from V and 12 bases from J, with 23 bases between. The CDR3 nucleotides are TGCGCCAGCAGCCAGGACGAGACAATGAGAAGAGGGCAGTTCTTC. This translates into CASSQDETMRRGQFF.

The rearrangement joins TRBV27 to TRBJ1-2, with D tentatively TRBD1 (5 bases). Trimming cost V 5 bases and J 9 bases, with 25 bases left between them. The V gene's germline CDR1 is MNHEY and CDR2 SMNVEV (reference sequence). This CDR3 contains 16 residues. The chain's CDR3 is CASSPIARQSSMSYTF. The CDR3 nucleotides are TGTGCCAGCAGTCCTATTGCCCGACAGTCGTCTATGAGCTACACCTTC.

This clonotype was seen at least ten times. This chain links TRBV10-3 with TRBJ2-1, with D maybe TRBD1 (6 bases). The germline V gene encodes CDR1 ENHRY and CDR2 SYGVKD. The CDR3 is 16 amino acids. V lost 2 bases and J lost 9, with 20 bases in between. The CDR3 sequence is CAISEEAETGRAEQFF. Here the CDR3 DNA reads TGTGCCATCAGTGAGGAGGCTGAGACAGGCCGGGCTGAGCAGTTCTTC.

This clonotype was seen repeatedly, ten times or more. This sequence joins TRBV21-1 and TRBJ2-7; the tabulated D call, TRBD1, remains unverified against the DNA. TRBV21-1 is a listed pseudogene. This CDR3 is built from 15 residues. CDR3 sequence: CASSLDRAGSYEQYF. In DNA form, the CDR3 reads TGTGCCAGCAGTCTAGACAGGGCTGGTTCCTACGAGCAGTACTTC.

This clonotype was counted at least ten times. The chain joins TRBV27 to TRBJ2-7; no firm D call. Germline CDR1 is MNHEY and CDR2 is SMNVEV (reference sequence). The CDR3 runs 16 residues. V was trimmed by 0 bases and J by 4 bases, leaving 16 bases between them. CDR3 region: CASSLSGEALNYEQYF. For the CDR3, the DNA is TGTGCCAGCAGTTTATCAGGCGAGGCCTTGAATTACGAGCAGTACTTC.

This clonotype was found many times. The rearrangement links TRBV20-1 to TRBJ2-1; D gene ambiguous. Trimming left V 0 bases short and J 4 bases short, with 13 bases between. The CDR3 extends over 15 amino acids. Germline CDR1 and CDR2: DFQATT and SNEGSKA (reference sequence). CDR3 residues: CSARDPLFPYNEQFF. Here the CDR3 DNA reads TGCAGTGCTAGAGATCCCCTGTTCCCATACAATGAGCAGTTCTTC.